What follows is one T cell receptor (beta chain) and its context. TCRdb reprocessed the 5' RACE reads, keeping one entry per CDR3 protein, no DNA. This table holds some 210,000 distinct CDR3 sequences. The data are from a study of monozygotic twins with inflammatory bowel disease. This CDR3 is 15 amino acids long. The sample comprised blood. The chain employs TRBV12-3 or TRBV12-4 and TRBJ1-5. The sequence was collected from a human donor with ulcerative colitis or Crohn's disease, or a healthy co-twin of an affected twin (not recorded which). The CDR3 spells CASSPRREGNQPQHF.